This T cell receptor beta chain was retrieved from a study of CD8+CD57+ T cells in acquired aplastic anemia. Study-wide background: Sorting CD4+ and CD8+ cells gave DNA averaging about 3.1 ug.

Patients picked for sequencing had shown CD8+CD57+ cell expansion detected by flow cytometry. Researchers used genomic DNA as the template to profile TCR beta VDJ and CDR3. One entry per CDR3 protein, called by TCRdb with MiXCR from the reads. This sample carries around 210,000 distinct CDR3 sequences, 55% to 65% of them seen once, and the ten largest clones take around 50%. Between the trimmed V and J ends, which lost 0 bases and 8 bases, there was a span of 24 bases. Germline CDR1 DFQATT, CDR2 SNEGSKA (reference sequence). The CDR3 is made up of 17 amino acids. The rearrangement joins TRBV20-1 to TRBJ2-3; D remains unclear. This TCR came from a human donor with aplastic anemia. What was sequenced was sorted CD4+, CD8+, or CD8+CD57+ T cells (not recorded which) from PBMCs. The CDR3 DNA is TGCAGTGCTAGAGATTGGGGAACCCCGGGTGCACGAGGTACGCAGTATTTT. The encoded protein is CSARDWGTPGARGTQYF.